The entry below gives a single T cell receptor beta chain sequence along with its context. The data originate from a study of blood T cell repertoires in COVID-19. V dropped 5 bases and J dropped 1; count of bases not matched to a gene: 9. This CDR3 has 16 residues. Per germline, CDR1 KGHDR and CDR2 SFDVKD. Some clones are missing from TCRdb's copy, which holds only in-frame ones; the method was immunoSEQ multiplex PCR. The sample yields roughly 240,000 clones, approximately 82% seen once. V gene TRBV24-1 combines with J gene TRBJ1-2; the match to TRBD1 covers 7 bases. The clonotype was recovered from a man in his sixties who had recovered from COVID-19. The material sequenced was peripheral blood. The CDR3: CATSARDSNYNYGYTF. CDR3 coding DNA: TGTGCCACCAGTGCCCGGGACAGTAACTATAACTATGGCTACACCTTC.